The rows below give T cell receptor beta chains drawn from one sample of a study of blood T cell repertoires in COVID-19. Clones were read by immunoSEQ multiplex PCR, and TCRdb kept only the in-frame ones, dropping some. The sample carries roughly 130,000 clones, roughly four fifths recorded once. Source material: peripheral blood. The origin of the receptors is a woman in her forties or fifties with acute or convalescent COVID-19. CDR3s include the opening cysteine and the closing phenylalanine or tryptophan. Each record gives: D gene, clone size, V gene, J gene, CDR3 protein, CDR3 DNA. The D gene is left open where the match is weak. Clone size, where shown, is once, few, many, or a class for clones that have expanded.

>-|-|TRBV2|TRBJ1-6
CASSQRRGGLSGSPLHF
TGTGCCAGCAGCCAAAGGAGGGGGGGTTTAAGTGGATCACCCCTCCACTTT
>TRBD1|once|TRBV2|TRBJ1-1
CASRTGLSGNTEAFF
TGTGCCAGCAGGACAGGGCTAAGCGGAAACACTGAAGCTTTCTTT
>TRBD1|-|TRBV19|TRBJ1-6
CASSPRQGDSPLHF
TGTGCCAGTAGTCCCCGACAGGGGGATTCACCCCTCCACTTT
>TRBD1|-|TRBV2|TRBJ2-1
CATRSGTAYNEQFF
TGTGCCACTAGATCCGGGACAGCTTACAATGAGCAGTTCTTC
>-|-|TRBV5-1|TRBJ1-3
CASSRNRVSGNTIYF
TGCGCCAGCAGTCGAAACAGGGTGTCAGGAAACACCATATATTTT
>-|-|TRBV2|TRBJ1-6
CASRVGGPYNSPLHF
TGTGCCAGCAGAGTCGGGGGACCCTATAATTCACCCCTCCACTTT
>TRBD1|few|TRBV6-1|TRBJ1-5
CASSELGTVQPQHF
TGTGCCAGCAGTGAACTAGGGACAGTCCAGCCCCAGCATTTT
>TRBD1|-|TRBV3-1/TRBV3-2|TRBJ1-2
CASSQTGNYGYTF
TGTGCCAGCAGCCAGACAGGGAACTATGGCTACACCTTC
>TRBD1|-|TRBV27|TRBJ1-6
CASSRRGFGDRDNYSPLHF
TGTGCCAGCAGCCGTCGGGGGTTCGGGGACAGAGACAACTATTCACCCCTCCACTTT
>TRBD1|-|TRBV5-6|TRBJ1-2
CASSSDRLYGYTF
TGTGCCAGCAGCTCGGACAGGTTGTATGGCTACACCTTC
>-|-|TRBV19|TRBJ1-5
CASSMGWGRYSNQPQHF
TGTGCCAGTAGTATGGGTTGGGGCAGATATAGCAATCAGCCCCAGCATTTT
>TRBD2|-|TRBV5-1|TRBJ2-2
CASSFRDREAGELFF
TGCGCCAGCAGCTTCCGGGACCGGGAGGCCGGGGAGCTGTTTTTT
>TRBD2|-|TRBV9|TRBJ2-3
CASSVGPGLSSSTDTQYF
TGTGCCAGCAGCGTAGGACCGGGACTATCATCTAGCACAGATACGCAGTATTTT
>-|-|TRBV3-1/TRBV3-2|TRBJ1-6
CASRTADNSPLHF
TGTGCCAGCAGGACAGCCGATAATTCACCCCTCCACTTT
>-|-|TRBV18|TRBJ2-3
CASSPIAYRTDTQYF
TGTGCCAGCTCACCAATTGCCTACAGAACAGATACGCAGTATTTT
>-|-|TRBV6-1|TRBJ2-3
CASSEWSGADTQYF
TGTGCCAGCAGTGAATGGTCAGGGGCGGATACGCAGTATTTT
>-|-|TRBV9|TRBJ2-1
CASSVHMGPNNEQFF
TGTGCCAGCAGCGTCCACATGGGGCCGAACAATGAGCAGTTCTTC
>TRBD2|-|TRBV5-4|TRBJ2-1
CASSQTSGASSYNEQFF
TGTGCCAGCAGCCAAACTAGCGGGGCGAGCTCCTACAATGAGCAGTTCTTC
>-|-|TRBV9|TRBJ1-3
CASSLLSSGNTIYF
TGTGCCAGCAGCCTGCTAAGCTCTGGAAACACCATATATTTT
>TRBD1|-|TRBV6-5|TRBJ1-5
CASTLTGAGNQPQHF
TGTGCCAGCACCTTGACAGGGGCGGGCAATCAGCCCCAGCATTTT
>-|-|TRBV27|TRBJ2-3
CASSLGDTQYF
TGTGCCAGCTCCCTCGGAGATACGCAGTATTTT
>-|-|TRBV6-5|TRBJ1-2
CASSYKRDRDYGYTF
TGTGCCAGCAGTTATAAGAGGGATCGGGACTATGGCTACACCTTC
>TRBD2|-|TRBV5-1|TRBJ2-5
CASSLGSGGRETQYF
TGCGCCAGCAGCTTGGGATCGGGGGGTCGGGAGACCCAGTACTTC
>TRBD1|few|TRBV7-3|TRBJ1-1
CASSLDRRGEAFF
TGTGCCAGCAGCTTGGACAGGAGGGGTGAAGCTTTCTTT
>-|-|TRBV3-1/TRBV3-2|TRBJ1-1
CASSAGPNTEAFF
TGTGCCAGCAGCGCAGGGCCGAACACTGAAGCTTTCTTT
>-|-|TRBV19|TRBJ1-2
CASSVPSAGYGYTF
TGTGCCAGTAGTGTCCCCTCAGCGGGCTATGGCTACACCTTC
>-|-|TRBV27|TRBJ1-1
CASSLKGGGDMNTEAFF
TGTGCCAGCAGTTTAAAGGGCGGTGGGGACATGAACACTGAAGCTTTCTTT
>TRBD1|once|TRBV6-5|TRBJ1-6
CASVRDRGDSPLHF
TGTGCCAGCGTGAGGGACAGAGGCGATTCACCCCTCCACTTT
>TRBD2|-|TRBV6-2/TRBV6-3|TRBJ2-7
CASSSPEAGAYEQYF
TGTGCCAGCAGTTCTCCGGAAGCGGGGGCCTACGAGCAGTACTTC
>-|-|TRBV29-1|TRBJ2-5
CSVASQETQYF
TGCAGCGTGGCCTCACAAGAGACCCAGTACTTC
>TRBD1|-|TRBV5-1|TRBJ1-2
CASSSAGTGGVNGYTF
TGCGCCAGCAGCTCGGCCGGGACAGGGGGAGTTAATGGCTACACCTTC
>-|-|TRBV5-6|TRBJ2-7
CASSLQGIYEQYF
TGTGCCAGCAGCTTGCAGGGAATCTACGAGCAGTACTTC
>TRBD1|-|TRBV5-6|TRBJ1-3
CASSPRQGLTIYF
TGTGCCAGCAGCCCAAGACAGGGCCTCACCATATATTTT
>-|-|TRBV6-1|TRBJ2-3
CASSEARATDTQYF
TGTGCCAGCAGTGAAGCCAGGGCTACAGATACGCAGTATTTT
>-|-|TRBV12-5|TRBJ1-6
CASQTVGGSPLHF
TGTGCTAGTCAAACAGTGGGGGGTTCACCCCTCCACTTT
>-|many|TRBV2|TRBJ2-1
CASSAEGRFNEQFF
TGTGCCAGCAGTGCGGAGGGTAGGTTCAATGAGCAGTTCTTC
>-|-|TRBV9|TRBJ2-2
CASSVGSGTGELFF
TGTGCCAGCAGCGTAGGGAGCGGAACCGGGGAGCTGTTTTTT
>-|few|TRBV2|TRBJ1-6
CASSEGRKNSPLHF
TGTGCCAGCAGTGAGGGCAGGAAAAATTCACCCCTCCACTTT
>TRBD1|-|TRBV7-9|TRBJ2-7
CASSLRTGGDEQYF
TGTGCCAGCAGCTTACGGACAGGGGGCGACGAGCAGTACTTC
>-|-|TRBV3-1/TRBV3-2|TRBJ1-1
CASSQARAALPEAFF
TGTGCCAGCAGCCAAGCGAGGGCAGCGCTCCCTGAAGCTTTCTTT
>-|-|TRBV5-5|TRBJ1-5
CASSLGSHQPQHF
TGTGCCAGCAGCTTGGGTTCTCATCAGCCCCAGCATTTT
>TRBD1|-|TRBV20-1|TRBJ1-2
CSAATGGGYTF
TGCAGTGCTGCGACAGGGGGTGGCTACACCTTC
>-|-|TRBV6-1|TRBJ1-2
CASSELTGRYGYTF
TGTGCCAGCAGTGAACTGACAGGACGCTATGGCTACACCTTC
>-|once|TRBV5-6|TRBJ2-6
CASSSPVEGANVLTF
TGTGCCAGCAGCTCCCCGGTAGAGGGGGCCAACGTCCTGACTTTC
>-|-|TRBV12-3/TRBV12-4|TRBJ1-1
CASSLDRPTEAFF
TGTGCCAGCAGTTTAGACAGGCCGACTGAAGCTTTCTTT
>-|many|TRBV7-9|TRBJ1-6
CASSPSSYNSPLHF
TGTGCCAGCAGCCCGAGCTCCTATAATTCACCCCTCCACTTT
>-|-|TRBV6-5|TRBJ1-2
CASSKDPGTVYGYTF
TGTGCCAGCAGTAAGGATCCCGGGACTGTCTATGGCTACACCTTC
>-|-|TRBV30|TRBJ1-4
CAWSPTSRSNEKLFF
TGTGCCTGGAGTCCGACTTCGCGTAGTAATGAAAAACTGTTTTTT
>TRBD1|-|TRBV3-1/TRBV3-2|TRBJ1-1
CASSQDMTGGQIVNTEAFF
TGTGCCAGCAGCCAAGATATGACAGGGGGCCAGATAGTGAACACTGAAGCTTTCTTT
>TRBD1|-|TRBV5-4|TRBJ1-6
CASRDRGRNSPLHF
TGTGCCAGCAGAGACAGGGGCCGTAATTCACCCCTCCACTTT
>-|-|TRBV28|TRBJ1-4
CASSFDSATNEKLFF
TGTGCCAGCAGTTTCGACAGTGCAACTAATGAAAAACTGTTTTTT
>TRBD1|-|TRBV11-2|TRBJ2-1
CASSSQGARDNEQFF
TGTGCCAGCAGCTCGCAGGGGGCTCGGGACAATGAGCAGTTCTTC
>-|-|TRBV7-2|TRBJ1-1
CASSSQGSPYTEAFF
TGTGCCAGCAGCTCCCAGGGGTCGCCTTACACTGAAGCTTTCTTT
>TRBD2|many|TRBV6-4|TRBJ2-1
CASSPGLAGGLRINEQFF
TGTGCCAGCAGTCCAGGACTAGCGGGGGGATTAAGGATAAATGAGCAGTTCTTC
>-|-|TRBV29-1|TRBJ1-3
CSVVRSSGNTIYF
TGCAGCGTTGTCCGGTCGTCTGGAAACACCATATATTTT
>TRBD1|-|TRBV11-2|TRBJ1-5
CASSLGRTGGSNQPQHF
TGTGCCAGCAGCTTAGGAAGGACAGGGGGAAGCAATCAGCCCCAGCATTTT
>TRBD1|-|TRBV5-1|TRBJ1-1
CASSPGTGRSTEAFF
TGCGCCAGCAGCCCCGGGACAGGGAGGAGCACTGAAGCTTTCTTT
>-|-|TRBV11-2|TRBJ2-3
CASSGHRAKATDTQYF
TGTGCCAGCAGCGGGCACAGGGCGAAGGCCACAGATACGCAGTATTTT
>TRBD1|-|TRBV28|TRBJ1-2
CASSPWDRTFHGYTF
TGTGCCAGCAGTCCATGGGACAGAACATTTCATGGCTACACCTTC
>TRBD2|-|TRBV5-1|TRBJ2-3
CASSPGGAVGDTQYF
TGCGCCAGCAGCCCCGGGGGGGCCGTGGGAGATACGCAGTATTTT